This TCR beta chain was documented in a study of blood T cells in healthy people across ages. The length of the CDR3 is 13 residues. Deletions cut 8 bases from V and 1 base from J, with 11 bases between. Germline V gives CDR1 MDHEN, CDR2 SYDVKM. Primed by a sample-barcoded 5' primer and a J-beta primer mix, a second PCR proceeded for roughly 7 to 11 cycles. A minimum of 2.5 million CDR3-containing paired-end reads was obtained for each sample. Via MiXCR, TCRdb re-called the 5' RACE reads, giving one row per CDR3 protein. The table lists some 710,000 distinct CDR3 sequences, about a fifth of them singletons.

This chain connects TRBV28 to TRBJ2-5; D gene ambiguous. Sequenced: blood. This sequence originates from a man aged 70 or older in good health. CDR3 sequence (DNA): TGTGCCAGCTCAACCGGGTTCCAAGAGACCCAGTACTTC. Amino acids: CASSTGFQETQYF.